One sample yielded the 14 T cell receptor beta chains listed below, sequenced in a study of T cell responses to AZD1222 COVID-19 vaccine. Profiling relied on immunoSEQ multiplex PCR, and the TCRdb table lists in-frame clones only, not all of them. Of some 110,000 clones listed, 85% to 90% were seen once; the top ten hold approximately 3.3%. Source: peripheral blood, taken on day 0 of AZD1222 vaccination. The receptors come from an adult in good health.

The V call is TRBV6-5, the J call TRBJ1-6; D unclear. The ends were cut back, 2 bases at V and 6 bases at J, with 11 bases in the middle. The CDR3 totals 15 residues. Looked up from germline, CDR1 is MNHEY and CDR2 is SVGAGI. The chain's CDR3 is CASSYGGISNSPLHF. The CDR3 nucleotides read TGTGCCAGCAGTTACGGCGGGATTAGTAATTCACCCCTCCACTTT.

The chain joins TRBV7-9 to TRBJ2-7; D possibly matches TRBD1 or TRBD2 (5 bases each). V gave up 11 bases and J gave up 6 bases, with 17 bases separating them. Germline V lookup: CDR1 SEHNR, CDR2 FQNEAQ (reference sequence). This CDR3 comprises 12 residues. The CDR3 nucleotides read TGTGCCGACTACGGGACGGCAAGCGAGCAGTACTTC. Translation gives CADYGTASEQYF.

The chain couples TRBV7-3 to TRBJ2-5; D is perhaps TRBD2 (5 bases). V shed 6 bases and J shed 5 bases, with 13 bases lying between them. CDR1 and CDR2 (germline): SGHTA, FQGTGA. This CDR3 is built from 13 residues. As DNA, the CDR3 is TGTGCCAGCAGTCCTGGTAGCGTCGAGACCCAGTACTTC. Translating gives CASSPGSVETQYF. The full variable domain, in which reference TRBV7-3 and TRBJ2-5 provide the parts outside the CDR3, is GAGVSQTPSNKVTEKGKYVELRCDPISGHTALYWYRQSLGQGPEFLIYFQGTGAADDSGLPNDRFFAVRPEGSVSTLKIQRTERGDSAVYLCASSPGSVETQYFGPGTRLLVL.

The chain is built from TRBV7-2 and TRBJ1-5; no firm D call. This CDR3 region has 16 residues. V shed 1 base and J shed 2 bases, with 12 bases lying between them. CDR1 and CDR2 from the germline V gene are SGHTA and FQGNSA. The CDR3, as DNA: TGTGCCAGCAGCTTAGAGTACGGATCTGGCAATCAGCCCCAGCATTTT. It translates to CASSLEYGSGNQPQHF.

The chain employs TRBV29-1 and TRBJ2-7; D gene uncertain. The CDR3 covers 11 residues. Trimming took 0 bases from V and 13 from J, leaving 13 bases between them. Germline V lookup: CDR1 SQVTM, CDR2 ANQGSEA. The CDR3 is CSVEEGTDIYF. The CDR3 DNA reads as TGCAGCGTTGAAGAGGGAACAGACATTTACTTC.

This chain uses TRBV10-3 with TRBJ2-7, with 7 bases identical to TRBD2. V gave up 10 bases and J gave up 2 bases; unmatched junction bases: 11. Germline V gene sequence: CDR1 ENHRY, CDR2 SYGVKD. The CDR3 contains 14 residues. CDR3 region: CATTVAGEPYEQYF. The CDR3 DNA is TGTGCCACCACCGTCGCGGGGGAACCCTACGAGCAGTACTTC.

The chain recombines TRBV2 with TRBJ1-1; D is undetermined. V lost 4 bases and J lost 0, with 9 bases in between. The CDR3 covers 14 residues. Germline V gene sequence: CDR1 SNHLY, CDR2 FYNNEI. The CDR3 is CASSGAAVNTEAFF. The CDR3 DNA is TGTGCCAGCAGTGGGGCGGCCGTGAACACTGAAGCTTTCTTT.

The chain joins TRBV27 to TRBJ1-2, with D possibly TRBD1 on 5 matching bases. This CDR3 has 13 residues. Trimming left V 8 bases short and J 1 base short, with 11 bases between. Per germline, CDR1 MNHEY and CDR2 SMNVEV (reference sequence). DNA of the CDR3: TGTGCCAGCGGGACTCCGAATAACTATGGCTACACCTTC. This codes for CASGTPNNYGYTF.

The CDR3: CASSRGARGTEAFF. CDR3 sequence (DNA): TGTGCCAGCAGCAGGGGGGCGCGAGGCACTGAAGCTTTCTTT. The chain links TRBV27 to TRBJ1-1; 7 bases are a match to TRBD1. Germline V gene data show CDR1 as MNHEY and CDR2 as SMNVEV (reference sequence). This CDR3 region has 14 residues. The junction had 8 bases not matched to a gene; V was cut back by 6 bases and J by 4 bases.

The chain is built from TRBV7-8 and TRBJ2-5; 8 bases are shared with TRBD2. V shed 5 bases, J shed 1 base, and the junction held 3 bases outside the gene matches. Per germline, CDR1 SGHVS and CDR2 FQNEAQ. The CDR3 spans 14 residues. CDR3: CASSLSGSQETQYF. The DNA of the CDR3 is TGTGCCAGCAGCCTCAGCGGGAGCCAAGAGACCCAGTACTTC.

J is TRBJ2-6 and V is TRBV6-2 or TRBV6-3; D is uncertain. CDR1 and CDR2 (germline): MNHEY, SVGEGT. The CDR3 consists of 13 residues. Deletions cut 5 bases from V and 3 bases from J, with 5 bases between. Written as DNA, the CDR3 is TGTGCCAGCAGTGTAGGTGGGGCCAACGTCCTGACTTTC. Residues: CASSVGGANVLTF.

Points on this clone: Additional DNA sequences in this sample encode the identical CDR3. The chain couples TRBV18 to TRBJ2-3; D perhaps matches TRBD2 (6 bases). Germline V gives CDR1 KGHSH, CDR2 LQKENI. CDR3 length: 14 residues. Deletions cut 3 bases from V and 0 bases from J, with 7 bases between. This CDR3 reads CASSPRGSTDTQYF. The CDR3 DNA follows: TGTGCCAGCTCACCCCGGGGGAGCACAGATACGCAGTATTTT.

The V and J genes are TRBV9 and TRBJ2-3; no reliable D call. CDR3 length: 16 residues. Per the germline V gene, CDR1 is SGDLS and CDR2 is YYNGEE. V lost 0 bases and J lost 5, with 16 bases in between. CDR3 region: CASSVEGGRFIDTQYF. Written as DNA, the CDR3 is TGTGCCAGCAGCGTAGAGGGTGGAAGGTTCATAGATACGCAGTATTTT.

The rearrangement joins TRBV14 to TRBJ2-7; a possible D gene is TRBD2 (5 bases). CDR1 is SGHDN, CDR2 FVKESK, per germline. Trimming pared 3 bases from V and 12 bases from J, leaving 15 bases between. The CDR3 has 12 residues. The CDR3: CASSHGGPNWYF. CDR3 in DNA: TGTGCCAGCAGCCATGGAGGACCCAATTGGTACTTC. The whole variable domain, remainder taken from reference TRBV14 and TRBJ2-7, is EAGVTQFPSHSVIEKGQTVTLRCDPISGHDNLYWYRRVMGKEIKFLLHFVKESKQDESGMPNNRFLAERTGGTYSTLKVQPAELEDSGVYFCASSHGGPNWYFGPGTRLTVT.